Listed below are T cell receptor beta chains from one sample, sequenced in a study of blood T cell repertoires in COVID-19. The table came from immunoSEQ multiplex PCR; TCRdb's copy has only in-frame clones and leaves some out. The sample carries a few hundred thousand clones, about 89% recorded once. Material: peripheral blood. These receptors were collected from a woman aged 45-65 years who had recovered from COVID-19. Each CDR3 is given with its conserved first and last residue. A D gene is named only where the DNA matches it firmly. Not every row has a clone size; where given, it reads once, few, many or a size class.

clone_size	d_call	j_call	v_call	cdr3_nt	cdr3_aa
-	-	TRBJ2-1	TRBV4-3	TGCGCCAGCAGCCAAGTGGATCGGGTTCGGAATGAGCAGTTCTTC	CASSQVDRVRNEQFF
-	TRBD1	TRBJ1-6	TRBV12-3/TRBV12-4	TGTGCCAGCAGTACAGGGGATTCGGTGACCCTCCACTTT	CASSTGDSVTLHF
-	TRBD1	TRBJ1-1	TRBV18	TGTGCCAGCTCGAGTAGACAGGGAGAGAGGGTAAACACTGAAGCTTTCTTT	CASSSRQGERVNTEAFF
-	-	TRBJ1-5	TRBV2	TGTGCCAGCAGTGAAGCGAGCAGCAATCAGCCCCAGCATTTT	CASSEASSNQPQHF
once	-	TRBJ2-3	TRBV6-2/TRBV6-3	TGTGCCAGCAGTTATTTCGTCGGACTCAGCACAGATACGCAGTATTTT	CASSYFVGLSTDTQYF
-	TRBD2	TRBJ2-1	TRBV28	TGTGCCAGCATGCCGGGAGGAGCGGGGTACAATGAGCAGTTCTTC	CASMPGGAGYNEQFF
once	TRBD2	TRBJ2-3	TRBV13	TGTGCCAGCAGCCTACGGATAGCGGGGGCCCGGCCGGATACGCAGTATTTT	CASSLRIAGARPDTQYF
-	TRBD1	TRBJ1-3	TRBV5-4	TGTGCCAGCAGCGAACAGGGGTCTGGAAACACCATATATTTT	CASSEQGSGNTIYF
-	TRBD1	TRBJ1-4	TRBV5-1	TGCGCCAGCAGCAGGGGACAGTACTCAACTAATGAAAAACTGTTTTTT	CASSRGQYSTNEKLFF
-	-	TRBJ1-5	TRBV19	TGTGCCAGTAATCCCGACAGTCGCAATAGCAATCAGCCCCAGCATTTT	CASNPDSRNSNQPQHF
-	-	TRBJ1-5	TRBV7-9	TGTGCCAGCAACCATCGGGCGGGGCAGCCCCAGCATTTT	CASNHRAGQPQHF
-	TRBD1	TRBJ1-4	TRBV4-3	TGCGCCAGCAGCCACCCGACAGGGGGCCGGGAAAAACTGTTTTTT	CASSHPTGGREKLFF
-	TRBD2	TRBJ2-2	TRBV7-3	TGTGCCAGCAGTCCCAGTGTTGCGGGAGGCTCCGGGGAGCTGTTTTTT	CASSPSVAGGSGELFF
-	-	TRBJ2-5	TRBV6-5	TGTGCCAGCAGGAGAGGGGGGGAGACAGAGACCCAGTACTTC	CASRRGGETETQYF
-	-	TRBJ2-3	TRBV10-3	TGTGCCATCAGCACCCTGGGAGTGGGCACAGATACGCAGTATTTT	CAISTLGVGTDTQYF
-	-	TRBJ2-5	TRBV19	TGTGCCACCGGCACCCAGGGAACAGAGACCCAGTACTTC	CATGTQGTETQYF
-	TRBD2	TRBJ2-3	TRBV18	TGTGCCAGCTCACCACGAGCGGGAGGAATCACAGATACGCAGTATTTT	CASSPRAGGITDTQYF